The T cell receptor (beta chain) under discussion was sequenced for a study of T cell responses to AZD1222 COVID-19 vaccine. Study overall: Investigators merged groups given second doses at roughly 4 or roughly 12 weeks.

General observations from the study: Nearly half of spike-specific TCRs reportedly target unmutated variant regions. Only 5 or 6 AZD1222 recipients were seropositive at baseline. Clonal diversity was possibly underestimated, and white British individuals and females predominated among donors.

CDR1 is SGHDN, CDR2 FVKESK, per germline. The CDR3 runs to 15 residues. V gave up 4 bases and J gave up 0 bases; unmatched junction bases: 4. Sequencing was performed with immunoSEQ multiplex PCR; in TCRdb, only in-frame clones are kept and a portion is missing. The table has 100,000 or so clones, 86% seen once; the top ten hold approximately 6.8%. Remarks on this clone: No antigen is known for it.

The source is an adult in good health. Sequencing was performed on peripheral blood, taken on day 0 of AZD1222 vaccination. J is TRBJ1-1 and V is TRBV14; 8 positions match TRBD1. DNA for the CDR3: TGTGCCAGCAGCCGATCGGACAGGGTGAACACTGAAGCTTTCTTT. Its protein is CASSRSDRVNTEAFF.